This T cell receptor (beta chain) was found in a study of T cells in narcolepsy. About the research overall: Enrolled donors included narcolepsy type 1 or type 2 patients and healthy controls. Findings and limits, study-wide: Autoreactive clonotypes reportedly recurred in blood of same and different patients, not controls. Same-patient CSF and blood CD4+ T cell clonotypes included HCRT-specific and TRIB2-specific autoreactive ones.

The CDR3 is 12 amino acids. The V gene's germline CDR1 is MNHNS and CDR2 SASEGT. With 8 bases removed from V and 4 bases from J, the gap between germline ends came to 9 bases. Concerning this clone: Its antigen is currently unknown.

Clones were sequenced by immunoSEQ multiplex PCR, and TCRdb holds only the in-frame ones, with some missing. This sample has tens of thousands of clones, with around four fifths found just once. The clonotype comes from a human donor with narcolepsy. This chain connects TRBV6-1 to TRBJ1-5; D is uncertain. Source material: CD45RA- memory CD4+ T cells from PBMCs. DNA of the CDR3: TGTGCCAGCGACCACTGGAATCAGCCCCAGCATTTT. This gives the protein CASDHWNQPQHF.